This TCR beta chain was retrieved from a study of CD8+ T cells in alopecia areata. RNA extraction and reverse transcription yielded cDNA as sequencing template. TCRdb keeps only in-frame clones here, not all; method: immunoSEQ multiplex PCR. The sample includes over 150,000 clones, more than 55% seen only once; the top ten take 4.9%. Study-level points and caveats: Normal skin contains resident alphabeta T cells, and these are also sequenced in scalp samples. Normal scalp had lower clonality than lesional scalp, with alopecia totalis/universalis lesions showing this most strongly.

Notes on this clone: Its target is not known.

The germline V and J ends were trimmed by 9 bases and 3 bases, with 17 bases remaining between them. Germline lookup yields CDR1 SEHNR and CDR2 FQNEAQ (reference sequence). This CDR3 spans 14 amino acids. The source of this sequence is a human donor in good health. J is TRBJ2-5 and V is TRBV7-9; a weak D match, TRBD2 (6 bases). The specimen sequenced was CD8+ T cells sorted from blood. This CDR3 is CASSRREDEETQYF. For the CDR3, the DNA is TGTGCCAGTAGCCGAAGGGAGGACGAAGAGACCCAGTACTTC.